Below are 32 T cell receptor beta chains sequenced from a single sample in a study of cytomegalovirus exposure and HLA in healthy donors. Both 60 Vbeta primers and 13 Jbeta primers went into the PCR. Only in-frame clones appear in the TCRdb table, and some are missing; sequencing was by immunoSEQ multiplex PCR. This table has approximately 110,000 clones, 81% appearing once. Sequenced input: PBMCs. The receptors were sampled from a woman aged 25 to 39 in good health and CMV-seronegative.

The V gene is TRBV9, the J gene TRBJ1-3, with D tentatively TRBD1 (5 bases). The CDR3 length is 17 residues. Germline CDR1 is SGDLS and CDR2 is YYNGEE. Between the trimmed V and J ends, which lost 0 bases and 0 bases, there was a span of 13 bases. CDR3 loop: CASSVVDSSSSGNTIYF. The CDR3 DNA reads as TGTGCCAGCAGCGTAGTAGACAGTTCTAGCTCTGGAAACACCATATATTTT.

This clone was detected a few times. The chain employs TRBV7-9 and TRBJ2-5; 11 bases map to TRBD2. The germline V gene has CDR1 SEHNR and CDR2 FQNEAQ (reference sequence). CDR3 size: 16 residues. The V segment lost 5 bases and the J segment 4 bases; nucleotides outside the gene matches: 9. The CDR3, as DNA: TGTGCCAGCAGCCAAAAGACTAGCGGGAATTTAGAGACCCAGTACTTC. Amino acids: CASSQKTSGNLETQYF.

This clone was picked up a small number of times. J is TRBJ1-2 and V is TRBV9; 7 bases fit TRBD1. Germline CDR1 SGDLS, CDR2 YYNGEE. V dropped 4 bases and J dropped 6; count of bases not matched to a gene: 15. CDR3 length: 16 residues. CDR3 DNA: TGTGCCAGCAGCCCCCTAGTGAGAGGGGGCGCCGATGGCTACACCTTC. Its translation is CASSPLVRGGADGYTF.

The chain employs TRBV5-1 and TRBJ1-1; weak D call: TRBD1 (5 bases). The CDR3 has 14 amino acids. Between the trimmed V and J ends, which lost 0 bases and 11 bases, there was a span of 17 bases. The germline CDR1 and CDR2 sequences are SGHRS and YFSETQ. This CDR3 reads CASSLAGSGGVAFF. CDR3 bases: TGCGCCAGCAGCTTGGCCGGAAGCGGGGGGGTGGCTTTCTTT.

CDR3 protein: CASSLGTSGGGKFF. CDR3 nucleotide sequence: TGCGCCAGCAGCTTGGGGACTAGCGGGGGTGGGAAGTTCTTC. This chain links TRBV5-1 with TRBJ2-1; 13 positions agree with TRBD2. Germline V lookup: CDR1 SGHRS, CDR2 YFSETQ. This CDR3 is built from 14 residues. V shed 0 bases and J 14 bases; nucleotides not matched to a gene: 5.

The chain combines TRBV4-1 with TRBJ1-4; D is perhaps TRBD1 (5 bases). The V gene lost 4 bases and the J gene lost 2 bases, with 14 bases spanning the gap. There are 16 residues in the CDR3. CDR1 is MGHRA, CDR2 YSYEKL, per germline. The CDR3 is CASSLLTGGTNEKLFF. The CDR3 DNA reads as TGCGCCAGCAGCCTACTCACGGGGGGTACTAATGAAAAACTGTTTTTT.

This chain connects TRBV29-1 to TRBJ1-2, with D possibly TRBD1 on 5 matching bases. The V gene's germline CDR1 is SQVTM and CDR2 ANQGSEA. This CDR3 is built from 12 residues. Trimming left V 0 bases short and J 5 bases short, with 7 bases between. CDR3 sequence reads: CSVEDGGYGYTF. The CDR3 region has the DNA TGCAGCGTTGAAGACGGGGGATATGGCTACACCTTC.

The chain links TRBV13 to TRBJ2-7; 8 nucleotides match TRBD1. With 0 bases clipped from V and 6 bases from J, the junction kept 10 bases outside the gene matches. The CDR3 is 16 residues long. Per the germline V gene, CDR1 is PRHDT and CDR2 is FYEKMQ (reference sequence). This chain's CDR3 is CASSLGARQGFGEQYF. CDR3 DNA sequence: TGTGCCAGCAGCTTAGGAGCGCGACAGGGGTTCGGCGAGCAGTACTTC. The full variable domain, rest sourced from reference TRBV13 and TRBJ2-7, is AAGVIQSPRHLIKEKRETATLKCYPIPRHDTVYWYQQGPGQDPQFLISFYEKMQSDKGSIPDRFSAQQFSDYHSELNMSSLELGDSALYFCASSLGARQGFGEQYFGPGTRLTVT.

The V and J genes are TRBV29-1 and TRBJ2-1; 14 bases are shared with TRBD2. The V gene end was trimmed by 3 bases and the J gene end by 3 bases; junction bases not matched to a gene: 7. CDR3 length: 17 amino acids. Germline CDR1 and CDR2: SQVTM and ANQGSEA. CDR3: CSVDQETSGGVYNEQFF. In DNA form, the CDR3 reads TGCAGCGTTGATCAAGAGACTAGCGGGGGGGTCTACAATGAGCAGTTCTTC.

This sequence joins TRBV27 and TRBJ2-7; 7 bases agree with TRBD1. The CDR3 covers 13 residues. With 3 bases clipped from V and 6 bases from J, the junction kept 5 bases outside the gene matches. Germline V gene lookup returns CDR1 MNHEY and CDR2 SMNVEV (reference sequence). The CDR3 spells CASSFPGQSEQYF. The CDR3 bases are TGTGCCAGCAGTTTCCCGGGACAGAGCGAGCAGTACTTC.

This rearrangement joins TRBV19 to TRBJ1-5, with TRBD1 as a possible D gene (5 bases). CDR3 length: 15 residues. V shed 1 base and J shed 2 bases, with 9 bases lying between them. Looked up from germline, CDR1 is LNHDA and CDR2 is SQIVND (reference sequence). Written as DNA, the CDR3 is TGTGCCAGTAGTATAGCGGGGGGGGGCAATCAGCCCCAGCATTTT. This gives the protein CASSIAGGGNQPQHF.

The genes are TRBV6-4 and TRBJ1-2; 9 bases are shared with TRBD1. CDR3 size: 15 residues. Trimming took 0 bases from V and 4 from J; bases not matched to a gene: 3. The germline V gene has CDR1 MRHNA and CDR2 SNTAGT. The CDR3 loop is CASSDSGQGIYGYTF. For the CDR3, the DNA is TGTGCCAGCAGTGACTCGGGACAGGGTATCTATGGCTACACCTTC.

V and J are TRBV13 and TRBJ2-6; tentative D call: TRBD1 (6 bases). Looked up from germline, CDR1 is PRHDT and CDR2 is FYEKMQ (reference sequence). Trimming cost V 5 bases and J 4 bases, with 21 bases left between them. The CDR3 totals 18 residues. CDR3 bases: TGTGCCAGCAGCACCGGACAGCTAAAGTCGTACGGGGCCAACGTCCTGACTTTC. Encoded protein: CASSTGQLKSYGANVLTF.

CDR3 protein: CASSQDVASGRNEQYF. The CDR3 nucleotides are TGTGCCAGCAGCCAAGACGTCGCTAGCGGGAGAAACGAGCAGTACTTC. The rearrangement uses TRBV4-2 and TRBJ2-7; TRBD2 matches 10 bases. Germline V gene lookup returns CDR1 LGHNA and CDR2 YNFKEQ. Trimming took 0 bases from V and 5 from J; bases not matched to a gene: 7. There are 16 residues in the CDR3.

The chain is built from TRBV14 and TRBJ2-1; no firm D call. CDR1 and CDR2 from the germline V gene are SGHDN and FVKESK. Trimming stripped 0 bases from V and 2 bases from J, with 8 bases between. CDR3 length equals 15 residues. The CDR3 nucleotides are TGTGCCAGCAGCCAAGATACAGCCCCCTACAATGAGCAGTTCTTC. Translated: CASSQDTAPYNEQFF.

In the case of this clone: Sequence at one end of the junction differs from germline and may be a read error. V gene TRBV7-7 combines with J gene TRBJ2-2; D perhaps matches TRBD2 (5 bases). Germline-derived CDR1 and CDR2 are SSHAT and FNYEAQ (reference sequence). This CDR3 has 14 amino acids. For the CDR3, the DNA is TGTGCTAGCAGCTCGGTCCGGGGAATCGGGGAGCTGTTTTTT. It is translated as CASSSVRGIGELFF.

The chain couples TRBV6-1 to TRBJ1-5, with D unresolved. Germline V gene sequence: CDR1 MNHNS, CDR2 SASEGT. The CDR3 covers 15 residues. V was clipped by 1 base and J by 0 bases, with 7 bases between them. The DNA for the CDR3 is TGTGCCAGCAGTGAAGGAGGGTTTAGCAATCAGCCCCAGCATTTT. It yields the protein CASSEGGFSNQPQHF.

The rearrangement joins TRBV6-5 to TRBJ2-1; D is ambiguous. This CDR3 region has 12 residues. Germline loops: CDR1 MNHEY, CDR2 SVGAGI. Trimming pared 2 bases from V and 8 bases from J, leaving 7 bases between. CDR3 loop: CASSYRSDEQFF. The CDR3 DNA sequence: TGTGCCAGCAGTTACCGCAGCGATGAGCAGTTCTTC.

This clone was seen just once. The V call is TRBV2, the J call TRBJ1-3, with TRBD1 identical over 9 bases. The CDR3 length is 13 residues. Germline CDR1 and CDR2: SNHLY and FYNNEI. V lost 9 bases to trimming and J lost 4 bases; unmatched junction nucleotides: 4. DNA of the CDR3: TGTGCCAGTTGGACAGGGGCAGGAAACACCATATATTTT. It encodes CASWTGAGNTIYF. The variable domain in full, with the rest retrieved from reference TRBV2 and TRBJ1-3, is EPEVTQTPSHQVTQMGQEVILRCVPISNHLYFYWYRQILGQKVEFLVSFYNNEISEKSEIFDDQFSVERPDGSNFTLKIRSTKLEDSAMYFCASWTGAGNTIYFGEGSWLTVV.

The chain uses TRBV18 and TRBJ1-4; D perhaps matches TRBD1 (6 bases). Trimming shortened V by 3 bases and J by 0 bases, and 8 bases separated the two germline ends. The CDR3 covers 15 residues. The V gene's germline CDR1 is KGHSH and CDR2 LQKENI. CDR3 in amino acids: CASSPRTATNEKLFF. DNA for the CDR3: TGTGCCAGCTCACCCCGGACAGCAACTAATGAAAAACTGTTTTTT. Full variable domain (remainder filled in from reference TRBV18 and TRBJ1-4): NAGVMQNPRHLVRRRGQEARLRCSPMKGHSHVYWYRQLPEEGLKFMVYLQKENIIDESGMPKERFSAEFPKEGPSILRIQQVVRGDSAAYFCASSPRTATNEKLFFGSGTQLSVL.

The V gene is TRBV25-1, the J gene TRBJ2-7, with TRBD1 matching over 9 bases. Germline values: CDR1 MGHDK, CDR2 SYGVNS. The CDR3 loop spans 15 amino acids. Trimming took 5 bases from V and 3 from J; bases not matched to a gene: 8. In nucleotides, the CDR3 is TGTGCCAGCAGTTCCGGGACAGGGCCTATCTACGAGCAGTACTTC. The encoded protein is CASSSGTGPIYEQYF.

On this clone: Additional DNA sequences in this sample encode the identical CDR3. This chain uses TRBV11-3 with TRBJ2-1; 7 bases are shared with TRBD2. V lost 1 base, J lost 7 bases, and 7 bases stayed unmatched. The CDR3 is 15 amino acids. CDR1 is SGHNT, CDR2 YENEEA, per germline. The CDR3 DNA sequence: TGTGCCAGCAGCTTAGCGGGCGGGAGCCGTAATGAGCAGTTCTTC. This gives the protein CASSLAGGSRNEQFF.

J is TRBJ1-2 and V is TRBV7-9; 8 bases align to TRBD1. J was trimmed by 3 bases and V by 6 bases; bases with no gene match: 9. The CDR3 is 15 residues long. Per germline, CDR1 SEHNR and CDR2 FQNEAQ (reference sequence). CDR3 sequence reads: CASRLDREVDYGYTF. The CDR3 DNA follows: TGTGCCAGCAGATTGGACAGGGAAGTGGACTATGGCTACACCTTC.

The V gene is TRBV7-2, the J gene TRBJ2-3; TRBD2 matches at 11 bases. The junction had 6 bases not matched to a gene; V was cut back by 2 bases and J by 5 bases. The CDR3 consists of 16 residues. Germline V gene data show CDR1 as SGHTA and CDR2 as FQGNSA. In DNA form, the CDR3 reads TGTGCCAGCAGCTTACCAACTAGCGGGGGTGGAGATACGCAGTATTTT. Translating gives CASSLPTSGGGDTQYF.

The rearrangement joins TRBV7-9 to TRBJ1-2; D remains ambiguous. The CDR3 consists of 14 residues. V lost 2 bases to trimming and J lost 0 bases, with 7 bases between them. In germline, CDR1 is SEHNR, CDR2 FQNEAQ (reference sequence). The CDR3 loop reads CASSLLRANYGYTF. The CDR3 DNA reads TGTGCCAGCAGCTTACTCCGCGCTAACTATGGCTACACCTTC.

The chain employs TRBV12-5 and TRBJ2-1, with 8 bases identical to TRBD2. The CDR3 runs 14 residues. CDR1 is LGHNT and CDR2 is FRNRAP in the germline V gene. V shed 6 bases, J shed 9 bases, and the junction held 10 bases outside the gene matches. Here the CDR3 reads CASGPPPTSAEQFF. The CDR3 region has the DNA TGTGCTAGTGGACCCCCCCCGACTAGCGCTGAGCAGTTCTTC.

This chain links TRBV7-2 with TRBJ2-4; 9 bases agree with TRBD2. V trimming: 5 bases; J trimming: 4 bases; junction bases outside the gene matches: 6. Germline-derived CDR1 and CDR2 are SGHTA and FQGNSA. This CDR3 is built from 15 residues. The CDR3: CASSQSGRSKNIQYF. CDR3 bases: TGTGCCAGCAGCCAAAGCGGGAGGTCTAAAAACATTCAGTACTTC.

V usage is TRBV9 and J usage is TRBJ1-2; TRBD1 is a possible D gene (5 bases). Germline V CDR1 and CDR2: SGDLS, YYNGEE. V was pared by 0 bases and J by 5 bases, with 8 bases between. The CDR3 has 13 residues. CDR3 coding DNA: TGTGCCAGCAGCGTAGCGGGGGGTTATGGCTACACCTTC. It yields the protein CASSVAGGYGYTF.

The genes are TRBV15 and TRBJ2-3; TRBD1 aligns across 9 bases. With V trimmed by 0 bases and J by 6 bases, 7 bases remained unmatched. The germline gives CDR1 LNHNV, CDR2 YYDKDF (reference sequence). CDR3 size: 16 residues. DNA for the CDR3: TGTGCCACCAGCAGAGATCGGGGACAGGGTGGCGATACGCAGTATTTT. Amino acids: CATSRDRGQGGDTQYF.

The chain uses TRBV27 and TRBJ2-5; D may be TRBD2 (7 bases). The J call may not be correct, given that the DNA end is closer to TRBJ2-7. This CDR3 contains 14 residues. CDR1 is MNHEY, CDR2 SMNVEV, per germline (reference sequence). CDR3 bases: TGTGCCAGCAGTTCACAGGGAGGGTCCTACGAGCAGTACTTC. This codes for CASSSQGGSYEQYF.

The chain couples TRBV30 to TRBJ1-2, with 9 bases aligning to TRBD1. The CDR3 loop spans 13 amino acids. V was clipped by 1 base and J by 7 bases; unmatched bases: 4. Germline-derived CDR1 and CDR2 are GTSNPN and SVGIG (reference sequence). The CDR3 nucleotides read TGTGCCTGGAGTGAACAGGGGGCAGGTGGCTACACCTTC. Protein product: CAWSEQGAGGYTF.

This rearrangement joins TRBV19 to TRBJ1-2; 8 nucleotides line up with TRBD1. The CDR3 has 18 residues. V lost 4 bases and J lost 3; bases outside the gene matches: 16. Per the germline V gene, CDR1 is LNHDA and CDR2 is SQIVND (reference sequence). Here the CDR3 DNA reads TGTGCCAGTAGTAGCCAATATTCCGGGACAGGAATCCACTATGGCTACACCTTC. Its protein is CASSSQYSGTGIHYGYTF. Filled out from reference TRBV19 and TRBJ1-2, the complete variable domain reads DGGITQSPKYLFRKEGQNVTLSCEQNLNHDAMYWYRQDPGQGLRLIYYSQIVNDFQKGDIAEGYSVSREKKESFPLTVTSAQKNPTAFYLCASSSQYSGTGIHYGYTFGSGTRLTVV.